This T cell receptor (beta chain) was retrieved from a study of CD4+ T cells in melanoma. Points from the study as a whole: Neoantigen-specific CD4+ T cells in melanoma reportedly had diverse differentiation states. CD8+ T cell, macrophage and B cell function reportedly correlated with neoantigen-specific CD4+ T cells.

TCRdb's copy holds only in-frame clones and misses some; the assay was immunoSEQ multiplex PCR. This sample has 20,000 to 25,000 clones, with approximately 78% found just once. This clone was observed a few times. Its target is unknown. The germline CDR1 and CDR2 sequences are SNHLY and FYNNEI. CDR3 length equals 17 residues. Trimming shortened V by 4 bases and J by 3 bases, and 21 bases separated the two germline ends. The V call is TRBV2, the J call TRBJ1-2; D possibly corresponds to TRBD1 (6 bases). This receptor was obtained from a human donor with melanoma. The CDR3 DNA sequence: TGTGCCAGCAGTGGTATACCTGACAGGTCTAGTGACTATGGCTACACCTTC. This codes for CASSGIPDRSSDYGYTF.